The sequence of this T cell receptor (beta chain) was determined in a study of regulatory T cells in long-lasting Graves disease. Time point reported: newly diagnosed GD, antithyroid drugs for less than 3 months. Researchers made the TCR library from RNA that was extracted from PBMCs. This clonotype was seen repeatedly, ten times or more. Building of the TCR beta libraries involved iRepertoire HTBI primers and Arm-PCR of CDR3 regions. TCRdb recomputed calls from the multiplex PCR reads with MiXCR, one row per CDR3 protein. The data show around 330,000 distinct CDR3 sequences, 15% to 20% seen once. The TCR was taken from a female donor with Graves disease. The sequences come from peripheral blood mononuclear cells (PBMCs), collected at new diagnosis, from a patient treated with antithyroid drugs.

In DNA form, the CDR3 reads TGTGCCAGCAGTTTAAGGGACGGCTATACGCAGTATTTT. It encodes CASSLRDGYTQYF. The rearrangement uses TRBV27 and TRBJ2-3; D may be TRBD1 or TRBD2 (5 bases each). CDR3 length equals 13 residues. V lost 2 bases and J 7 bases, leaving 10 bases between the germline ends. Per the germline V gene, CDR1 is MNHEY and CDR2 is SMNVEV (reference sequence).